The source of this TCR beta chain is a study of blood T cell repertoires in COVID-19. In the study overall: Spain, Italy and the United States supplied samples that represented acute and convalescent COVID-19.

Seattle patients were enrolled during active infection and followed longitudinally. Trimming shortened V by 0 bases and J by 2 bases, and 9 bases separated the two germline ends. This CDR3 region has 15 residues. Germline loops: CDR1 MNHEY, CDR2 SMNVEV (reference sequence). TCRdb's table, derived via immunoSEQ multiplex PCR, lists solely in-frame clones and lacks some. The profile shows about 58,000 clones, roughly 84% of them singletons. The V and J genes are TRBV27 and TRBJ2-3, with D unclear. The clonotype was recovered from a man aged 45 to 65 with COVID-19, enrolled during active disease. Sequences were obtained from peripheral blood. CDR3: CASSLSERNTDTQYF. The CDR3 bases are TGTGCCAGCAGTTTATCCGAGAGAAACACAGATACGCAGTATTTT.